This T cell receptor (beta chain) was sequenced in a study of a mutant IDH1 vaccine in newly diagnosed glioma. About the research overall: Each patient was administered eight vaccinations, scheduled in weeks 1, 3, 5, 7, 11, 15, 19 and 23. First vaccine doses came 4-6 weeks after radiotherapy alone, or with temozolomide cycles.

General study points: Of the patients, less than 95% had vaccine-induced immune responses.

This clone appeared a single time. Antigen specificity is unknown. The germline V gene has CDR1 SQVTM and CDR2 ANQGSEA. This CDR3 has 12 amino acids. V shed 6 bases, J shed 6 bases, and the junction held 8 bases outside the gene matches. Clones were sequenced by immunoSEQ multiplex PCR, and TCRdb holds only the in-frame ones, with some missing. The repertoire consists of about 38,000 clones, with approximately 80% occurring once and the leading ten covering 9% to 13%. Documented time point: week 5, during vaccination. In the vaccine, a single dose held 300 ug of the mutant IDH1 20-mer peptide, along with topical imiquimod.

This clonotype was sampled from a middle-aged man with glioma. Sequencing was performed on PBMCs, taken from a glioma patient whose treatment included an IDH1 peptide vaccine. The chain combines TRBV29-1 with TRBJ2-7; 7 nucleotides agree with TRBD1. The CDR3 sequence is CSVGQASAEQYF. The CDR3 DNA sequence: TGCAGCGTCGGACAGGCTTCAGCCGAGCAGTACTTC.